This TCR beta chain was captured by sequencing in a study of cytomegalovirus exposure and HLA in healthy donors. Whole-study context: A preliminary data release comprised about 85 million unique TCRs obtained from HLA-typed donors.

Researchers ran the PCR with 60 Vbeta and 13 Jbeta primers. Method: immunoSEQ multiplex PCR; TCRdb's copy keeps in-frame clones and lacks some. Of 150,000 or so clones in the sample, 60% to 85% were seen once. Germline-derived CDR1 and CDR2 are SGHTA and FQGNSA. V was shortened by 4 bases and J by 3 bases, with 13 bases between the two germline ends. The CDR3 is 15 amino acids. Sequenced sample: PBMCs. This sequence was found in a man aged 40-49 years in good health and CMV-seropositive. V is TRBV7-2 and J is TRBJ2-1; D is perhaps TRBD2 (5 bases). Here the CDR3 DNA reads TGTGCCAGCAGCTCTGGACTGACCGGCTACAATGAGCAGTTCTTC. Translating it yields CASSSGLTGYNEQFF.